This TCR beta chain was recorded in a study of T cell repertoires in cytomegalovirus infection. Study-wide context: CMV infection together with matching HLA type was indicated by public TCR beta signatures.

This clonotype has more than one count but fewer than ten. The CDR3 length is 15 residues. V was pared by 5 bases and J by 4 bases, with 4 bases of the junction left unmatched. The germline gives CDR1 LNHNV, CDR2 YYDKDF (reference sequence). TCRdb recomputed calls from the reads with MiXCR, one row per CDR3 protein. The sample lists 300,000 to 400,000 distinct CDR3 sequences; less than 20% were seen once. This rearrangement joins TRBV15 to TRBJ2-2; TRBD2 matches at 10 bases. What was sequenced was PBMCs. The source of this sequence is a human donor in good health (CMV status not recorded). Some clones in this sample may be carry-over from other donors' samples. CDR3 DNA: TGTGCCACCAGCGGGGAGCGGGGGGGCACCGGGGAGCTGTTTTTT. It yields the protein CATSGERGGTGELFF.